The next 32 T cell receptor beta chains were all read from a single sample in a study of cytomegalovirus exposure and HLA in healthy donors. The primer mix had 60 Vbeta and 13 Jbeta primers. Produced via immunoSEQ multiplex PCR; TCRdb's table is partial and in-frame only. The data show about 180,000 clones, around 80% seen once. Sequenced sample: PBMCs. These receptors were obtained from a man aged 18 to 29 in good health and CMV-seronegative.

This clone has a single count. This chain's CDR3 is CASSPGTSFTDTQYF. The CDR3 DNA sequence: TGTGCCAGCAGCCCCGGGACTAGCTTCACAGATACGCAGTATTTT. The chain combines TRBV7-9 with TRBJ2-3, with 9 bases lining up with TRBD2. After removal of 5 bases from V and 2 bases from J, the junction contained 5 bases not matched to a gene. Germline CDR1 reads SEHNR; CDR2 reads FQNEAQ (reference sequence). This CDR3 contains 15 residues.

V usage is TRBV29-1 and J usage is TRBJ1-1; TRBD1 might be the D (5 bases). This CDR3 comprises 13 residues. CDR1 SQVTM and CDR2 ANQGSEA come from the germline V gene. V shed 2 bases and J shed 0 bases, with 7 bases lying between them. The CDR3 region is CSVERGLNTEAFF. The CDR3 nucleotides are TGCAGCGTTGAAAGGGGATTGAACACTGAAGCTTTCTTT.

This clone was found once. The chain is built from TRBV15 and TRBJ2-7; 8 bases align to TRBD1. The length of the CDR3 is 15 residues. Germline V gene sequence: CDR1 LNHNV, CDR2 YYDKDF (reference sequence). The V and J ends lost 3 bases and 0 bases, in that order; junction bases with no gene match: 4. The CDR3 here is CATSRGTGLSYEQYF. The CDR3 nucleotides are TGTGCCACCAGCAGGGGGACAGGCCTCTCCTACGAGCAGTACTTC.

The gene calls are TRBV5-6 and TRBJ1-5, with D possibly being TRBD1 (6 bases). The V gene lost 3 bases and the J gene lost 9 bases, with 16 bases spanning the gap. This CDR3 comprises 14 residues. The germline CDR1 and CDR2 sequences are SGHDT and YYEEEE. The CDR3: CASSWGGGLRPQHF. The CDR3, as DNA: TGTGCCAGCAGCTGGGGAGGGGGGCTGCGGCCCCAGCATTTT.

The chain combines TRBV19 with TRBJ1-6; D remains ambiguous. Germline lookup yields CDR1 LNHDA and CDR2 SQIVND (reference sequence). Trimming stripped 5 bases from V and 10 bases from J, with 18 bases between. The CDR3 has 15 residues. The DNA for the CDR3 is TGTGCCAGTAGTGCCGACGAGGGAGGACGATCACCCCTCCACTTT. Protein product: CASSADEGGRSPLHF.

This chain joins TRBV7-2 and TRBJ2-5; 13 bases are a match to TRBD2. The CDR3 sequence is 15 residues long. Germline V gene sequence: CDR1 SGHTA, CDR2 FQGNSA. Trimming removed 0 bases from V and 9 bases from J; junction bases left unmatched: 4. CDR3 coding DNA: TGTGCCAGCAGCTTAGCGCTACTAGCGGGGGGGCCCCAGTACTTC. This codes for CASSLALLAGGPQYF.

The J gene is TRBJ2-1, the V gene TRBV29-1; 16 bases map to TRBD2. With 7 bases clipped from V and 0 bases from J, the junction kept 21 bases outside the gene matches. The length of the CDR3 is 22 residues. Germline loops: CDR1 SQVTM, CDR2 ANQGSEA. The CDR3 loop reads CSAGPGLAGGLQFNSSYNEQFF. Here the CDR3 DNA reads TGCAGCGCCGGACCGGGACTAGCGGGAGGGCTTCAATTTAACAGCTCCTACAATGAGCAGTTCTTC.

Only one count was recorded for this clone. The J gene is TRBJ2-3, the V gene TRBV7-9; 8 bases are shared with TRBD2. V lost 2 bases, J lost 6 bases, and 10 bases stayed unmatched. CDR3 length equals 16 residues. Germline V gene lookup returns CDR1 SEHNR and CDR2 FQNEAQ (reference sequence). CDR3 nucleotide sequence: TGTGCCAGCAGCTTACGGGGAGCGGGAGACCGCGATACGCAGTATTTT. Its translation: CASSLRGAGDRDTQYF.

V is TRBV7-2 and J is TRBJ2-7; perhaps TRBD2 as D (5 bases). Trimming left V 7 bases short and J 5 bases short, with 12 bases between. CDR3 length equals 12 residues. CDR1 SGHTA and CDR2 FQGNSA come from the germline V gene. The chain's CDR3 is CASINNGNEQYF. The DNA for the CDR3 is TGTGCCAGCATAAACAACGGGAACGAGCAGTACTTC.

The genes are TRBV27 and TRBJ2-2, with 7 bases identical to TRBD1. The germline gives CDR1 MNHEY, CDR2 SMNVEV (reference sequence). This CDR3 is 16 amino acids long. V trimming: 4 bases; J trimming: 1 base; junction bases outside the gene matches: 6. The CDR3 spells CASSSGTVLNTGELFF. The CDR3, as DNA: TGTGCCAGCAGTTCCGGGACAGTACTGAACACCGGGGAGCTGTTTTTT.

The genes are TRBV7-3 and TRBJ2-7, with 7 bases that match TRBD1. After removal of 5 bases from V and 6 bases from J, the junction contained 16 bases not matched to a gene. The CDR3 has 16 residues. Germline V gene sequence: CDR1 SGHTA, CDR2 FQGTGA. The CDR3: CASSPPGTVYGPEQYF. CDR3 nucleotides: TGTGCCAGCAGCCCCCCAGGGACAGTATATGGTCCCGAGCAGTACTTC.

This clone came up once. The chain recombines TRBV29-1 with TRBJ2-3, with a possible D match to TRBD2 (5 bases). Deletions cut 6 bases from V and 5 bases from J, with 12 bases between. The length of the CDR3 is 12 residues. CDR1 SQVTM and CDR2 ANQGSEA come from the germline V gene. The CDR3 coding sequence is TGCAGCGTCATGATGGCGGGAGATACGCAGTATTTT. Its protein is CSVMMAGDTQYF.

The gene calls are TRBV7-2 and TRBJ2-5; D call uncertain. This CDR3 is 13 amino acids long. V dropped 3 bases and J dropped 3 bases, with 8 bases sitting between them. Germline V gene sequence: CDR1 SGHTA, CDR2 FQGNSA. The CDR3 sequence is CASSFSSEETQYF. CDR3 nucleotides: TGTGCCAGCAGCTTTAGTAGTGAAGAGACCCAGTACTTC.

This chain uses TRBV28 with TRBJ2-7; D might be TRBD1 (5 bases). The CDR3 spans 15 residues. Trimming stripped 8 bases from V and 3 bases from J, with 20 bases between. Germline-derived CDR1 and CDR2 are MDHEN and SYDVKM. CDR3 nucleotides: TGTGCCAGCCACCAACGGCGGCAGGGCGGCTACGAGCAGTACTTC. Translating it yields CASHQRRQGGYEQYF.

This clone has a single count. The chain employs TRBV27 and TRBJ2-7, with D possibly matching TRBD2 (7 bases). Trimming stripped 8 bases from V and 4 bases from J, with 27 bases between. This CDR3 comprises 17 residues. Per the germline V gene, CDR1 is MNHEY and CDR2 is SMNVEV (reference sequence). The CDR3 nucleotides are TGTGCCAGCGCTGGGTTTGAAGCGGGACACGATCTTTACGAGCAGTACTTC. Its protein is CASAGFEAGHDLYEQYF.

This chain links TRBV19 with TRBJ1-3, with 7 bases identical to TRBD1. The CDR3 consists of 16 residues. V lost 6 bases to trimming and J lost 0 bases; unmatched junction nucleotides: 8. In germline, CDR1 is LNHDA, CDR2 SQIVND (reference sequence). In nucleotides, the CDR3 is TGTGCCAGTAGATCGCGGACAGGAACCTCTGGAAACACCATATATTTT. Translation gives CASRSRTGTSGNTIYF.

The chain joins TRBV6-6 to TRBJ2-7; D perhaps matches TRBD1 (6 bases). Germline V gene data show CDR1 as MNHNY and CDR2 as SVGAGI (reference sequence). Trimming stripped 8 bases from V and 4 bases from J, with 21 bases between. CDR3 size: 15 residues. The CDR3 DNA reads as TGTGCCAGCCTTAGAGGGGGATCGGCCGGATACGAGCAGTACTTC. Translated: CASLRGGSAGYEQYF.

The V and J genes are TRBV9 and TRBJ2-3; D not resolved. CDR3 length: 12 residues. The V end lost 4 bases, the J end lost 6 bases, and 9 bases lay between the germline ends. CDR1 and CDR2 (germline): SGDLS, YYNGEE. CDR3 in DNA: TGTGCCAGCAGCCCAACCGAGGATACGCAGTATTTT. Translation gives CASSPTEDTQYF.

This clone turned up a few times. The chain is built from TRBV7-2 and TRBJ2-5; 9 nucleotides align to TRBD1. The J call could be wrong; TRBJ2-7 is a better fit for the DNA end. The CDR3 extends over 16 amino acids. Germline V gene sequence: CDR1 SGHTA, CDR2 FQGNSA. CDR3 amino acids: CASSFTGTGRSYEQYF. The CDR3 DNA reads as TGTGCCAGCAGCTTTACCGGGACAGGGCGATCCTACGAGCAGTACTTC.

The rearrangement uses TRBV27 and TRBJ2-2; 7 positions agree with TRBD2. The CDR3 sequence is 14 residues long. CDR1 and CDR2 (germline): MNHEY, SMNVEV (reference sequence). J was trimmed by 6 bases and V by 4 bases; bases with no gene match: 5. CDR3 sequence: CASSSGLAAGELFF. The CDR3 bases are TGTGCCAGCAGTTCCGGGCTAGCGGCCGGGGAGCTGTTTTTT.

This clone was observed a few times. The chain couples TRBV27 to TRBJ1-3; D is possibly TRBD1 (6 bases). V was clipped by 5 bases and J by 3 bases, with 11 bases between them. Per germline, CDR1 MNHEY and CDR2 SMNVEV (reference sequence). This CDR3 region has 14 residues. CDR3 nucleotide sequence: TGTGCCAGCAGTACAGGGTTGGGTGGAAACACCATATATTTT. It is translated as CASSTGLGGNTIYF.

This clone was detected once. The V gene is TRBV5-1, the J gene TRBJ2-7; 15 bases are a match to TRBD2. Germline CDR1 SGHRS, CDR2 YFSETQ. J lost 6 bases, V lost 2 bases, and 3 bases had no gene match. The CDR3 extends over 15 amino acids. The CDR3 reads CASSFGLAGGREQYF. CDR3 nucleotide sequence: TGCGCCAGCAGCTTCGGACTAGCGGGGGGGCGCGAGCAGTACTTC.

This sequence joins TRBV7-6 and TRBJ2-5; 7 bases align to TRBD2. This CDR3 spans 16 amino acids. V lost 5 bases to trimming and J lost 5 bases; unmatched junction nucleotides: 14. Germline loops: CDR1 SGHVS, CDR2 FNYEAQ. The CDR3 is CASSRNTGTTVETQYF. CDR3 DNA sequence: TGTGCCAGCAGCAGAAATACCGGGACTACGGTGGAGACCCAGTACTTC.

This chain uses TRBV30 with TRBJ1-6; 7 bases match TRBD1. The germline V gene encodes CDR1 GTSNPN and CDR2 SVGIG (reference sequence). The CDR3 sequence is 14 residues long. V shed 1 base and J 10 bases; nucleotides not matched to a gene: 7. The DNA of the CDR3 is TGTGCCTGGAGTGGACAGGGTCTGAAATCACCCCTCCACTTT. Translating it yields CAWSGQGLKSPLHF.

The chain uses TRBV5-6 and TRBJ1-2, with 12 bases lining up with TRBD1. With 5 bases clipped from V and 7 bases from J, the junction kept 9 bases outside the gene matches. Looked up from germline, CDR1 is SGHDT and CDR2 is YYEEEE. CDR3 length: 15 residues. The CDR3 sequence: CASRGQGAGAGGYTF. The DNA for the CDR3 is TGTGCCAGCAGGGGACAGGGGGCAGGGGCTGGTGGCTACACCTTC.

V usage is TRBV9 and J usage is TRBJ1-2; D is possibly TRBD1 (5 bases). The CDR3 is 18 amino acids. The germline CDR1 and CDR2 sequences are SGDLS and YYNGEE. V dropped 0 bases and J dropped 7 bases, with 25 bases sitting between them. The CDR3 DNA reads TGTGCCAGCAGCGTAGGGGGTTGGACGGGCGGAACAGGTCCTGGCTACACCTTC. This encodes CASSVGGWTGGTGPGYTF.

This clone has a single count. The chain couples TRBV7-3 to TRBJ1-1, with 8 bases identical to TRBD1. CDR3 length equals 14 residues. Trimming at V came to 5 bases and at J to 3 bases, leaving 5 bases not matched to a gene. CDR1 and CDR2 from the germline V gene are SGHTA and FQGTGA. CDR3 sequence reads: CASSQGQGYTEAFF. Here the CDR3 DNA reads TGTGCCAGCAGCCAAGGACAGGGTTACACTGAAGCTTTCTTT.

The gene calls are TRBV2 and TRBJ2-2; TRBD1 matches 8 bases. This CDR3 has 16 residues. Germline V gives CDR1 SNHLY, CDR2 FYNNEI. J lost 4 bases, V lost 9 bases, and 13 bases had no gene match. The CDR3 nucleotides read TGTGCCAGTCTTTTCCAGGGGGCGCGGGGCACCGGGGAGCTGTTTTTT. Residues: CASLFQGARGTGELFF.

The rearrangement joins TRBV19 to TRBJ1-5, with 8 bases identical to TRBD1. The CDR3 extends over 15 amino acids. V lost 6 bases and J lost 1; bases outside the gene matches: 5. CDR1 is LNHDA, CDR2 SQIVND, per germline (reference sequence). The CDR3: CASRTRGQSNQPQHF. In nucleotides, the CDR3 is TGTGCCAGTAGGACCAGGGGGCAAAGCAATCAGCCCCAGCATTTT.

This clone showed up just a few times. The chain is built from TRBV30 and TRBJ2-2, with 10 bases matching TRBD2. V shed 0 bases, J shed 6 bases, and the junction held 4 bases outside the gene matches. Germline assignment: CDR1 GTSNPN and CDR2 SVGIG (reference sequence). The CDR3 consists of 15 residues. The CDR3 sequence: CAWSVRLAGPGELFF. In DNA, the CDR3 is TGTGCCTGGAGTGTAAGACTAGCGGGTCCCGGGGAGCTGTTTTTT. The full variable domain, rest sourced from reference TRBV30 and TRBJ2-2, is SQTIHQWPATLVQPVGSPLSLECTVEGTSNPNLYWYRQAAGRGLQLLFYSVGIGQISSEVPQNLSASRPQDRQFILSSKKLLLSDSGFYLCAWSVRLAGPGELFFGEGSRLTVL.

About this clone: One junction end disagrees with the germline gene, perhaps due to a read error. The V and J genes are TRBV7-7 and TRBJ2-5; D unresolved. Per germline, CDR1 SSHAT and CDR2 FNYEAQ (reference sequence). CDR3 length: 13 amino acids. For the CDR3, the DNA is TGTGCTAGCAGCTTAGTTCGCGAAGAGACCCAGTACTTC. Residues: CASSLVREETQYF.

The genes are TRBV11-3 and TRBJ2-7; D remains unclear. The CDR3 runs 15 residues. The V gene lost 5 bases and the J gene lost 2 bases, with 16 bases spanning the gap. The V gene's germline CDR1 is SGHNT and CDR2 YENEEA. The CDR3 DNA reads TGTGCCAGCAGCGACCAAACTGGGCTCGCCTACGAGCAGTACTTC. It translates to CASSDQTGLAYEQYF. Full variable domain (remainder filled in from reference TRBV11-3 and TRBJ2-7): EAGVVQSPRYKIIEKKQPVAFWCNPISGHNTLYWYLQNLGQGPELLIRYENEEAVDDSQLPKDRFSAERLKGVDSTLKIQPAELGDSAVYLCASSDQTGLAYEQYFGPGTRLTVT.